Below are 12 T cell receptor beta chains sequenced from a single sample in a study of blood T cell repertoires in COVID-19. The repertoire was sequenced with immunoSEQ multiplex PCR; TCRdb's copy has only in-frame clones and lacks some. Of about 130,000 clones listed, almost 85% were seen once; the top ten hold 13%. Sequenced input: peripheral blood. Receptors were obtained from a human donor in a cohort sampled during active COVID-19.

The chain links TRBV4-1 to TRBJ2-7, with TRBD2 identical over 10 bases. The germline gives CDR1 MGHRA, CDR2 YSYEKL. V lost 4 bases to trimming and J lost 4 bases; unmatched junction nucleotides: 13. This CDR3 comprises 17 residues. The CDR3 nucleotides read TGCGCCAGCAGCCCAGGCCCGCTAGCGGGGGCGATATACGAGCAGTACTTC. It codes for CASSPGPLAGAIYEQYF.

The rearrangement uses TRBV30 and TRBJ1-1; TRBD1 matches at 9 bases. Germline values: CDR1 GTSNPN, CDR2 SVGIG (reference sequence). V lost 0 bases to trimming and J lost 3 bases; unmatched junction nucleotides: 5. The CDR3 contains 15 residues. CDR3 region: CAWSVPGQGHTEAFF. The DNA for the CDR3 is TGTGCCTGGAGTGTACCGGGACAGGGCCACACTGAAGCTTTCTTT. The whole variable domain, filled in from reference TRBV30 and TRBJ1-1, reads SQTIHQWPATLVQPVGSPLSLECTVEGTSNPNLYWYRQAAGRGLQLLFYSVGIGQISSEVPQNLSASRPQDRQFILSSKKLLLSDSGFYLCAWSVPGQGHTEAFFGQGTRLTVV.

This sequence joins TRBV20-1 and TRBJ2-7; D not resolved. CDR1 and CDR2 from the germline V gene are DFQATT and SNEGSKA (reference sequence). The CDR3 length is 12 residues. Trimming removed 3 bases from V and 3 bases from J, with 9 bases in between. CDR3 coding DNA: TGCAGTGCTAGTAGGCAGGACTACGAGCAGTACTTC. Its translation: CSASRQDYEQYF.

The sample holds a few counts of this clone. In the same sample, other DNA sequences code for this CDR3. The V and J genes are TRBV7-2 and TRBJ2-7, with a tentative D call TRBD2 (5 bases). V gave up 2 bases and J gave up 4 bases, with 9 bases separating them. Germline CDR1 SGHTA, CDR2 FQGNSA. The CDR3 sequence is 13 residues long. The CDR3 bases are TGTGCCAGCAGCTTACGACTACGTTACGAGCAGTACTTC. Translation gives CASSLRLRYEQYF.

V is TRBV7-9 and J is TRBJ1-6; 9 nucleotides align to TRBD1. Per the germline V gene, CDR1 is SEHNR and CDR2 is FQNEAQ (reference sequence). The CDR3 has 18 amino acids. The V segment lost 3 bases and the J segment 7 bases; nucleotides outside the gene matches: 13. The CDR3 protein is CASSFAASGTGINSPLHF. Written as DNA, the CDR3 is TGTGCCAGCAGCTTCGCCGCGTCGGGGACAGGGATAAATTCACCCCTCCACTTT.

This clone is a singleton in its sample. V gene TRBV5-1 combines with J gene TRBJ2-1; 8 nucleotides match TRBD2. Germline values: CDR1 SGHRS, CDR2 YFSETQ. V shed 7 bases and J 1 base; nucleotides not matched to a gene: 7. CDR3 length: 15 residues. The CDR3 DNA reads TGCGCCAGCTCCTCCGGCGGGGGGTCCTACAATGAGCAGTTCTTC. Translation: CASSSGGGSYNEQFF.

The CDR3 DNA sequence: TGTGCCAGCAGTCCCCGACAGGGCGGTATCAATCAGCCCCAGCATTTT. Encoded protein: CASSPRQGGINQPQHF. The V and J genes are TRBV28 and TRBJ1-5; 7 positions match TRBD1. CDR1 is MDHEN and CDR2 is SYDVKM in the germline V gene. This CDR3 has 16 residues. J gave up 3 bases and V 5 bases, and 10 bases lay outside the gene matches.

This chain uses TRBV25-1 with TRBJ1-4; D perhaps matches TRBD1 (5 bases). CDR1 and CDR2 (germline): MGHDK, SYGVNS. This CDR3 spans 15 amino acids. Trimming removed 7 bases at V and 4 bases at J, with 16 bases between. The DNA of the CDR3 is TGTGCCAGCACCCCCACCTCGGGACTTAATGAAAAACTGTTTTTT. Protein product: CASTPTSGLNEKLFF.

This sequence joins TRBV4-1 and TRBJ1-6, with D maybe TRBD1 (5 bases). This CDR3 region has 13 residues. The germline CDR1 and CDR2 sequences are MGHRA and YSYEKL. V lost 6 bases, J lost 10 bases, and 13 bases lay in between. The CDR3 bases are TGCGCCAGCAGTCCCAGGGAGGGCTCACCCCTCCACTTT. It codes for CASSPREGSPLHF.

J is TRBJ2-3 and V is TRBV3-1 (or the pseudogene TRBV3-2); 10 nucleotides line up with TRBD2. CDR1 is LGHDT and CDR2 is YNNKEL in the germline V gene (reference sequence). V was clipped by 2 bases and J by 2 bases; unmatched bases: 4. CDR3 length: 16 residues. In nucleotides, the CDR3 is TGTGCCAGCAGCCAACAAGCGGGGGGGATCACAGATACGCAGTATTTT. This gives the protein CASSQQAGGITDTQYF.

In this sample, this clone turned up once. The sample holds other DNA sequences that translate to the same CDR3. V usage is TRBV3-1 (or the pseudogene TRBV3-2) and J usage is TRBJ2-1, with TRBD2 matching over 12 bases. The CDR3 totals 15 residues. The germline V gene has CDR1 LGHDT and CDR2 YNNKEL (reference sequence). V lost 3 bases to trimming and J lost 4 bases; unmatched junction nucleotides: 1. The DNA of the CDR3 is TGTGCCAGCAGCCAGACTAGCGGGGGTTACAATGAGCAGTTCTTC. It codes for CASSQTSGGYNEQFF.

The rearrangement uses TRBV7-9 and TRBJ2-6; 11 bases are shared with TRBD1. J lost 1 base, V lost 1 base, and 3 bases had no gene match. There are 18 residues in the CDR3. Germline CDR1 and CDR2: SEHNR and FQNEAQ (reference sequence). The CDR3 DNA reads TGTGCCAGCAGCTTAGTTGGGACAGGGGGGTCTGGGGCCAACGTCCTGACTTTC. Protein: CASSLVGTGGSGANVLTF.